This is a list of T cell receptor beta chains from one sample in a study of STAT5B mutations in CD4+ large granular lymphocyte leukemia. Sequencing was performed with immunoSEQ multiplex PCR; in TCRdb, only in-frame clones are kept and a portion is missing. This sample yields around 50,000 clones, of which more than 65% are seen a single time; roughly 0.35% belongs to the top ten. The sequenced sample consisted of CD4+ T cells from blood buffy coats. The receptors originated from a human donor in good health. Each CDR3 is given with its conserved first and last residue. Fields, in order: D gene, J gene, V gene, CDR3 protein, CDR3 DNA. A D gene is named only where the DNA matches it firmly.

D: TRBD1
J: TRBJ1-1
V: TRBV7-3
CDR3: CASSPDRVGEAFF
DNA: TGTGCCAGCAGCCCTGACAGGGTAGGTGAAGCTTTCTTT

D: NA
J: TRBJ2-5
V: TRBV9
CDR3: CASSVQGGETQYF
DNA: TGTGCCAGCAGCGTACAAGGGGGGGAGACCCAGTACTTC

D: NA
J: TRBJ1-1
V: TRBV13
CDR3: CASSFRGPNTEAFF
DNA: TGTGCCAGCAGCTTCCGGGGGCCCAACACTGAAGCTTTCTTT

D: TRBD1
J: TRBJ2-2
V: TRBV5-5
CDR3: CASSRRTGETGELFF
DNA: TGTGCCAGCAGTCGGAGGACAGGGGAGACCGGGGAGCTGTTTTTT

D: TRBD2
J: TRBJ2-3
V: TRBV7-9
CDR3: CASSPRTSGPTDTQYF
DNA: TGTGCCAGCAGCCCGAGAACTAGCGGGCCCACAGATACGCAGTATTTT

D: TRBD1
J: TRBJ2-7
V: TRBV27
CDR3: CASSTGQGRNEQYF
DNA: TGTGCCAGCAGTACAGGACAGGGCAGGAACGAGCAGTACTTC

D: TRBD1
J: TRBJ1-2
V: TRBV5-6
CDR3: CASSSTGGANYGYTF
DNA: TGTGCCAGCAGCTCGACAGGGGGGGCTAACTATGGCTACACCTTC

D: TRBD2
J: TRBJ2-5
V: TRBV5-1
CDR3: CASRPGLAETQYF
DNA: TGCGCCAGCAGGCCAGGACTAGCGGAGACCCAGTACTTC

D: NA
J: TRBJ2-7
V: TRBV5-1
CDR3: CASSLQTPYEQYF
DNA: TGCGCCAGCAGCTTGCAGACTCCCTACGAGCAGTACTTC

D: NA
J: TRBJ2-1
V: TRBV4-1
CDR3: CASSQDNRPATYNEQFF
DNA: TGCGCCAGCAGCCAAGATAATAGGCCAGCAACCTACAATGAGCAGTTCTTC

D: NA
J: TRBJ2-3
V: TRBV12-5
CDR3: CASGPGQKVTDTQYF
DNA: TGTGCTAGTGGGCCCGGACAGAAAGTAACAGATACGCAGTATTTT

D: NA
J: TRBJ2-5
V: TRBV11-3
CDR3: CASSSGRETQYF
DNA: TGTGCCAGCAGCTCCGGTAGGGAGACCCAGTACTTC